These 31 T cell receptor beta chains were sequenced from one sample in a study of cytomegalovirus exposure and HLA in healthy donors. Primers: 60 Vbeta forward and 13 Jbeta reverse. Measured with immunoSEQ multiplex PCR; TCRdb has only the in-frame clones, and not every one. The sample includes 150,000 to 200,000 clones, approximately 82% of them seen just once. What was sequenced was PBMCs. Receptor source: a middle-aged woman in good health and CMV-seropositive.

This chain connects TRBV18 to TRBJ1-3; D unclear. CDR3 size: 17 residues. CDR1 KGHSH and CDR2 LQKENI come from the germline V gene. Trimming pared 1 base from V and 0 bases from J, leaving 13 bases between. The CDR3 nucleotides read TGTGCCAGCTCACCACTCCCCCTCGAGAGCTCTGGAAACACCATATATTTT. Translation: CASSPLPLESSGNTIYF.

V usage is TRBV27 and J usage is TRBJ2-5; 8 bases are shared with TRBD2. Trimming cost V 4 bases and J 9 bases; bases outside gene matches: 7. Germline V gene sequence: CDR1 MNHEY, CDR2 SMNVEV (reference sequence). The CDR3 runs to 13 residues. The CDR3: CASSWGLGSAQYF. The CDR3 coding sequence is TGTGCCAGCAGTTGGGGACTAGGTTCGGCCCAGTACTTC.

This chain connects TRBV28 to TRBJ1-1; no definite D call. V shed 3 bases and J shed 10 bases, with 21 bases lying between them. The CDR3 covers 15 residues. The germline gives CDR1 MDHEN, CDR2 SYDVKM. The CDR3 loop is CASSFAPTSNTLAFF. CDR3 coding DNA: TGTGCCAGCAGTTTCGCCCCCACCTCAAATACTCTAGCTTTCTTT. The full variable domain, its missing parts supplied by reference TRBV28 and TRBJ1-1, is DVKVTQSSRYLVKRTGEKVFLECVQDMDHENMFWYRQDPGLGLRLIYFSYDVKMKEKGDIPEGYSVSREKKERFSLILESASTNQTSMYLCASSFAPTSNTLAFFGQGTRLTVV.

The chain is built from TRBV20-1 and TRBJ2-3; no reliable D call. The V and J ends lost 3 bases and 11 bases respectively, with 12 bases between them. This CDR3 spans 11 amino acids. From germline, CDR1 is DFQATT and CDR2 SNEGSKA (reference sequence). This chain's CDR3 is CSASPQDGQYF. The CDR3 coding sequence is TGCAGTGCTAGCCCCCAGGATGGGCAGTATTTT.

The chain joins TRBV7-2 to TRBJ1-1; D gene ambiguous. This CDR3 has 13 amino acids. CDR1 is SGHTA and CDR2 is FQGNSA in the germline V gene. The V end was cut by 4 bases, the J end by 7 bases, with 13 bases between. The CDR3 is CASSSMRSHEAFF. CDR3 sequence (DNA): TGTGCCAGCAGCTCAATGAGATCGCATGAAGCTTTCTTT.

The chain has TRBV4-1 and TRBJ1-2, with TRBD1 as a possible D gene (5 bases). The CDR3 extends over 13 amino acids. Deletions cut 3 bases from V and 3 bases from J, with 8 bases between. CDR1 is MGHRA and CDR2 is YSYEKL in the germline V gene. CDR3 sequence: CASSQQGYYGYTF. The DNA of the CDR3 is TGCGCCAGCAGCCAGCAGGGTTACTATGGCTACACCTTC.

The chain joins TRBV5-5 to TRBJ2-7; tentative D call: TRBD2 (6 bases). The V end lost 4 bases, the J end lost 1 base, and 12 bases lay between the germline ends. The CDR3 consists of 14 residues. Germline CDR1 SGHKS, CDR2 YYEKEE (reference sequence). CDR3 DNA sequence: TGTGCCAGCAGCCCCGGGACTTTATCCTACGAGCAGTACTTC. This encodes CASSPGTLSYEQYF.

This chain connects TRBV28 to TRBJ1-4; D ambiguous. The CDR3 runs to 11 residues. The ends were cut back, 5 bases at V and 6 bases at J, with 4 bases in the middle. In germline, CDR1 is MDHEN, CDR2 SYDVKM. The CDR3 DNA sequence: TGTGCCAGCAGTCCTCATGAAAAACTGTTTTTT. Translating gives CASSPHEKLFF.

The chain couples TRBV6-5 to TRBJ1-5, with 9 bases aligning to TRBD1. V trimming: 0 bases; J trimming: 2 bases; junction bases outside the gene matches: 2. Germline lookup yields CDR1 MNHEY and CDR2 SVGAGI. The CDR3 has 16 residues. This CDR3 is CASSYSRTGGNQPQHF. CDR3 bases: TGTGCCAGCAGTTACTCCCGGACAGGGGGCAATCAGCCCCAGCATTTT.

V is TRBV28 and J is TRBJ2-2; 8 nucleotides agree with TRBD2. This CDR3 is 15 amino acids long. Trimming at V came to 5 bases and at J to 6 bases, leaving 8 bases not matched to a gene. Germline V gene data show CDR1 as MDHEN and CDR2 as SYDVKM. This CDR3 reads CASSIFREGPGELFF. CDR3 bases: TGTGCCAGCAGTATCTTTCGGGAGGGACCCGGGGAGCTGTTTTTT. The full variable domain, with the rest looked up from reference TRBV28 and TRBJ2-2, is DVKVTQSSRYLVKRTGEKVFLECVQDMDHENMFWYRQDPGLGLRLIYFSYDVKMKEKGDIPEGYSVSREKKERFSLILESASTNQTSMYLCASSIFREGPGELFFGEGSRLTVL.

The rearrangement joins TRBV2 to TRBJ1-1; D uncertain. CDR1 is SNHLY and CDR2 is FYNNEI in the germline V gene. V lost 8 bases and J lost 1, with 11 bases in between. CDR3 length: 13 residues. CDR3 region: CASQREGNTEAFF. CDR3 bases: TGTGCCAGCCAAAGGGAGGGGAACACTGAAGCTTTCTTT.

This clone occurred once. This chain links TRBV7-2 with TRBJ1-1; D remains ambiguous. The CDR3 covers 15 residues. The germline V and J ends were trimmed by 0 bases and 1 base, with 9 bases remaining between them. Looked up from germline, CDR1 is SGHTA and CDR2 is FQGNSA. CDR3 loop: CASSLARAANTEAFF. Here the CDR3 DNA reads TGTGCCAGCAGCTTAGCGAGGGCAGCGAACACTGAAGCTTTCTTT.

V and J are TRBV5-1 and TRBJ1-1, with D perhaps TRBD1 (6 bases). Germline CDR1 is SGHRS and CDR2 is YFSETQ. The ends were cut back, 3 bases at V and 0 bases at J, with 12 bases in the middle. This CDR3 comprises 15 residues. CDR3 sequence: CASSSTGSMNTEAFF. The CDR3 coding sequence is TGCGCCAGCAGCTCCACAGGGTCCATGAACACTGAAGCTTTCTTT.

The V gene is TRBV25-1, the J gene TRBJ1-3, with D hard to call. The germline V and J ends were trimmed by 8 bases and 8 bases, with 10 bases remaining between them. The CDR3 covers 11 residues. Germline V gene lookup returns CDR1 MGHDK and CDR2 SYGVNS. This CDR3 reads CASQWEHTIYF. The CDR3 DNA follows: TGTGCCAGCCAGTGGGAGCACACCATATATTTT.

This clone was detected only once. The chain combines TRBV4-3 with TRBJ1-2; possible D gene TRBD1, 5 bases. Trimming removed 0 bases from V and 3 bases from J, with 8 bases in between. The CDR3 runs to 14 residues. Germline CDR1 and CDR2: LGHNA and YSLEER. In nucleotides, the CDR3 is TGCGCCAGCAGCCAAGATTGGGGCGACTATGGCTACACCTTC. Translation gives CASSQDWGDYGYTF.

The rearrangement joins TRBV11-2 to TRBJ2-2; 7 nucleotides line up with TRBD2. Germline assignment: CDR1 SGHAT and CDR2 FQNNGV. V shed 2 bases and J 2 bases; nucleotides not matched to a gene: 5. This CDR3 contains 16 residues. The CDR3 DNA reads TGTGCCAGCAGCTTATCGGCTAGCGGAAACACCGGGGAGCTGTTTTTT. This gives the protein CASSLSASGNTGELFF.

The chain is built from TRBV28 and TRBJ2-5, with 9 bases aligning to TRBD2. The J call may be wrong; the DNA end is better matched by TRBJ2-7. CDR1 and CDR2 (germline): MDHEN, SYDVKM. The CDR3 has 15 amino acids. The CDR3 sequence is CASRHSLAGPYEQYF. The DNA of the CDR3 is TGTGCCAGCAGACATTCCCTAGCGGGACCCTACGAGCAGTACTTC.

This clone was counted between two and nine times. This rearrangement joins TRBV11-3 to TRBJ2-3, with TRBD2 identical over 15 bases. J was trimmed by 8 bases and V by 5 bases; bases with no gene match: 11. Per germline, CDR1 SGHNT and CDR2 YENEEA. The CDR3 consists of 17 residues. The chain's CDR3 is CASSVMLGLAGGTTQYF. The CDR3 nucleotides read TGTGCCAGCAGCGTCATGCTGGGACTAGCGGGAGGTACTACGCAGTATTTT. The whole variable domain, remainder taken from reference TRBV11-3 and TRBJ2-3, is EAGVVQSPRYKIIEKKQPVAFWCNPISGHNTLYWYLQNLGQGPELLIRYENEEAVDDSQLPKDRFSAERLKGVDSTLKIQPAELGDSAVYLCASSVMLGLAGGTTQYFGPGTRLTVL.

This chain links TRBV11-1 with TRBJ2-7; 7 bases map to TRBD1. The length of the CDR3 is 17 residues. Germline lookup yields CDR1 SGHAT and CDR2 FQDESV (reference sequence). Germline trimming cut 5 bases from V and 3 bases from J; bases unmatched to any gene: 16. The CDR3 protein is CASSTGQARNRLYEQYF. CDR3 coding DNA: TGTGCCAGCAGCACTGGACAGGCAAGGAACCGTCTCTACGAGCAGTACTTC. Together with reference TRBV11-1 and TRBJ2-7, the CDR3 gives the full variable domain: EAEVAQSPRYKITEKSQAVAFWCDPISGHATLYWYRQILGQGPELLVQFQDESVVDDSQLPKDRFSAERLKGVDSTLKIQPAELGDSAMYLCASSTGQARNRLYEQYFGPGTRLTVT.

CDR3 loop: CASSLLGGTRDTQYF. The DNA of the CDR3 is TGTGCCAGCAGCCTCCTCGGCGGGACGAGAGATACGCAGTATTTT. This rearrangement joins TRBV7-2 to TRBJ2-3; perhaps TRBD2 as D (6 bases). The CDR3 extends over 15 amino acids. Germline lookup yields CDR1 SGHTA and CDR2 FQGNSA. V lost 5 bases and J 5 bases, leaving 17 bases between the germline ends. Filled out from reference TRBV7-2 and TRBJ2-3, the complete variable domain reads GAGVSQSPSNKVTEKGKDVELRCDPISGHTALYWYRQSLGQGLEFLIYFQGNSAPDKSGLPSDRFSAERTGGSVSTLTIQRTQQEDSAVYLCASSLLGGTRDTQYFGPGTRLTVL.

The chain is built from TRBV27 and TRBJ1-5; TRBD1 matches at 10 bases. Germline trimming cut 0 bases from V and 4 bases from J; bases unmatched to any gene: 3. Per germline, CDR1 MNHEY and CDR2 SMNVEV (reference sequence). There are 16 residues in the CDR3. The CDR3 spells CASSLSGQGINQPQHF. The CDR3 DNA sequence: TGTGCCAGCAGTTTATCGGGACAGGGGATTAATCAGCCCCAGCATTTT.

This chain links TRBV27 with TRBJ2-5; the D gene is possibly TRBD2 (6 bases). Between the trimmed V and J ends, which lost 8 bases and 3 bases, there was a span of 25 bases. Per the germline V gene, CDR1 is MNHEY and CDR2 is SMNVEV (reference sequence). The length of the CDR3 is 17 residues. The CDR3 reads CASPPRRGATSEETQYF. For the CDR3, the DNA is TGTGCCAGCCCACCCCGGAGGGGCGCGACATCCGAAGAGACCCAGTACTTC.

V usage is TRBV5-4 and J usage is TRBJ2-7; 9 bases match TRBD1. The ends lost 9 bases at V and 4 bases at J; junction bases unmatched: 17. CDR3 length: 16 amino acids. The V gene's germline CDR1 is SGHNT and CDR2 YYREEE (reference sequence). In nucleotides, the CDR3 is TGTGCCACCGGGACAGGGTCCACCCGGATACCATACGAGCAGTACTTC. Residues: CATGTGSTRIPYEQYF.

The sample holds a few counts of this clone. This chain uses TRBV4-2 with TRBJ2-1; 10 positions match TRBD2. Germline V gene lookup returns CDR1 LGHNA and CDR2 YNFKEQ. Trimming cost V 0 bases and J 6 bases; bases outside gene matches: 8. The CDR3 runs 17 residues. The CDR3 nucleotides are TGTGCCAGCAGCCAAGATCCGCTAGCGGGGGTTGGCAATGAGCAGTTCTTC. Its translation: CASSQDPLAGVGNEQFF.

This sequence joins TRBV11-2 and TRBJ2-7; a possible D gene is TRBD1 (6 bases). Germline CDR1 is SGHAT and CDR2 is FQNNGV. This CDR3 contains 14 residues. V gave up 4 bases and J gave up 7 bases, with 17 bases separating them. CDR3 nucleotide sequence: TGTGCCAGCAGCTCAGGGACACACGATGGGGAGCAGTACTTC. It yields the protein CASSSGTHDGEQYF. Variable domain in full (rest from reference TRBV11-2 and TRBJ2-7): EAGVAQSPRYKIIEKRQSVAFWCNPISGHATLYWYQQILGQGPKLLIQFQNNGVVDDSQLPKDRFSAERLKGVDSTLKIQPAKLEDSAVYLCASSSGTHDGEQYFGPGTRLTVT.

The chain is built from TRBV5-1 and TRBJ2-3; 10 bases align to TRBD2. Germline V gives CDR1 SGHRS, CDR2 YFSETQ. This CDR3 spans 17 amino acids. Trimming cost V 7 bases and J 3 bases; bases outside gene matches: 14. CDR3 in amino acids: CASGPGLAGALTDTQYF. Here the CDR3 DNA reads TGCGCCAGCGGGCCCGGGCTAGCGGGAGCCCTGACAGATACGCAGTATTTT.

This rearrangement joins TRBV9 to TRBJ2-1, with 9 positions matching TRBD2. J lost 9 bases, V lost 0 bases, and 13 bases had no gene match. Germline-derived CDR1 and CDR2 are SGDLS and YYNGEE. The CDR3 has 17 residues. CDR3 loop: CASSVGLAAWRGGEQFF. DNA of the CDR3: TGTGCCAGCAGCGTAGGACTAGCGGCCTGGAGGGGGGGTGAGCAGTTCTTC. Variable domain in full (rest from reference TRBV9 and TRBJ2-1): DSGVTQTPKHLITATGQRVTLRCSPRSGDLSVYWYQQSLDQGLQFLIQYYNGEERAKGNILERFSAQQFPDLHSELNLSSLELGDSALYFCASSVGLAAWRGGEQFFGPGTRLTVL.

The V call is TRBV7-9, the J call TRBJ2-1, with TRBD2 matching 14 bases. This CDR3 comprises 15 residues. Unmatched junction bases numbered 10, after V lost 10 bases and J lost 8 bases. CDR1 and CDR2 from the germline V gene are SEHNR and FQNEAQ (reference sequence). CDR3 sequence reads: CATSTSGRAGYEQFF. DNA of the CDR3: TGTGCCACTTCGACTAGCGGGAGGGCCGGCTATGAGCAGTTCTTC.

This clone was observed once. This sequence joins TRBV7-3 and TRBJ2-5; perhaps TRBD2 as D (6 bases). CDR3 length: 13 residues. V lost 6 bases, J lost 5 bases, and 13 bases lay in between. Germline V gene lookup returns CDR1 SGHTA and CDR2 FQGTGA. As DNA, the CDR3 is TGTGCCAGCAGTCCCGGGGCGGGGGAGACCCAGTACTTC. It codes for CASSPGAGETQYF.

The rearrangement uses TRBV9 and TRBJ2-1; D is unresolved. CDR1 SGDLS and CDR2 YYNGEE come from the germline V gene. CDR3 length: 12 amino acids. Trimming cost V 4 bases and J 5 bases, with 7 bases left between them. CDR3 nucleotides: TGTGCCAGCAGCAAAAGCAACAATGAGCAGTTCTTC. Translating gives CASSKSNNEQFF. Looking up the rest from reference TRBV9 and TRBJ2-1 gives the full variable domain: DSGVTQTPKHLITATGQRVTLRCSPRSGDLSVYWYQQSLDQGLQFLIQYYNGEERAKGNILERFSAQQFPDLHSELNLSSLELGDSALYFCASSKSNNEQFFGPGTRLTVL.

The V and J genes are TRBV19 and TRBJ2-1, with D perhaps matching TRBD2 (5 bases). Germline CDR1 is LNHDA and CDR2 is SQIVND (reference sequence). Trimming removed 6 bases at V and 11 bases at J, with 8 bases between. This CDR3 has 10 amino acids. The CDR3 sequence: CASSGIKQFF. CDR3 coding DNA: TGTGCCAGTAGCGGGATAAAGCAGTTCTTC.